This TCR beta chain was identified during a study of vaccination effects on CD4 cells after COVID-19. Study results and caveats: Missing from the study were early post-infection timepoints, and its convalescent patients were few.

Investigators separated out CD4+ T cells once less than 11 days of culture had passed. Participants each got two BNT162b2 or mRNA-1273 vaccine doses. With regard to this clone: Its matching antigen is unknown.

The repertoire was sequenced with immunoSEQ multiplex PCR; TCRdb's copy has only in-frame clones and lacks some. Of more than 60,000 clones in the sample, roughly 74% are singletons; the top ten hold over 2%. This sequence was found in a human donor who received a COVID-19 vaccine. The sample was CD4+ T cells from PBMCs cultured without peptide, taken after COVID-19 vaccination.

The chain's CDR3 is CSVDWRATHYNEQFF. The DNA of the CDR3 is TGCAGCGTTGATTGGAGGGCCACACACTACAATGAGCAGTTCTTC. V gene TRBV29-1 combines with J gene TRBJ2-1; D might be TRBD2 (6 bases). CDR3 size: 15 residues. Germline V gene data show CDR1 as SQVTM and CDR2 as ANQGSEA. V dropped 3 bases and J dropped 3 bases, with 15 bases sitting between them.